Each of the 23 T cell receptor beta chains below was sequenced from the same sample in a study of T-cell reconstitution after alpha-beta-depleted transplantation in children. A TCRbeta library incorporating unique molecular identifiers was prepared. Each CDR3 protein gets one entry after TCRdb re-called the PCR reads with MiXCR. The table lists 600,000 to 700,000 distinct CDR3 sequences, roughly 17% of them singletons. Sequencing used PBMCs from the stem cell graft donor, obtained from the stem cell graft. These receptors originate from a human donor who donated a stem cell graft to a child with acute myeloid leukemia.

This clonotype has just a few counts. This chain connects TRBV7-8 to TRBJ2-7, with TRBD1 matching 7 bases. The germline CDR1 and CDR2 sequences are SGHVS and FQNEAQ. This CDR3 comprises 14 residues. V was pared by 6 bases and J by 2 bases, with 7 bases of the junction left unmatched. The CDR3 is CASRFDRAPYEQYF. The CDR3 nucleotides read TGTGCCAGCAGATTTGACAGGGCCCCCTACGAGCAGTACTTC.

This clonotype was found many times. The V gene is TRBV20-1, the J gene TRBJ2-5, with TRBD2 matching over 7 bases. J was trimmed by 4 bases and V by 0 bases; bases with no gene match: 5. The CDR3 is 14 amino acids. Germline CDR1 is DFQATT and CDR2 is SNEGSKA (reference sequence). CDR3 sequence reads: CSARDPSSGETQYF. CDR3 nucleotide sequence: TGCAGTGCTAGAGATCCTTCTAGCGGAGAGACCCAGTACTTC.

The chain joins TRBV20-1 to TRBJ1-6; D possibly corresponds to TRBD1 (6 bases). Germline CDR1 and CDR2: DFQATT and SNEGSKA (reference sequence). Trimming shortened V by 3 bases and J by 14 bases, and 17 bases separated the two germline ends. The length of the CDR3 is 13 residues. The CDR3 DNA follows: TGCAGTGCTAGGCGAGGGGGGTTCGTGACCCTCCACTTT. Protein: CSARRGGFVTLHF.

This clonotype appeared a few times. The chain couples TRBV20-1 to TRBJ2-1; the match to TRBD2 covers 9 bases. This CDR3 has 16 amino acids. V lost 0 bases and J lost 2; bases outside the gene matches: 5. From germline, CDR1 is DFQATT and CDR2 SNEGSKA (reference sequence). Here the CDR3 reads CSARDLAGGPYNEQFF. CDR3 DNA: TGCAGTGCTAGAGATTTGGCGGGGGGGCCCTACAATGAGCAGTTCTTC.

This clonotype has at least ten counts. The chain has TRBV20-1 and TRBJ1-5; a possible D gene is TRBD1 (5 bases). The V and J ends lost 5 bases and 6 bases respectively, with 11 bases between them. The germline gives CDR1 DFQATT, CDR2 SNEGSKA (reference sequence). This CDR3 region has 12 residues. CDR3 nucleotides: TGCAGTGCTGTGCCGGGGGGTCAGCCCCAGCATTTT. As protein: CSAVPGGQPQHF.

In this sample, this clonotype turned up many times. This chain uses TRBV7-2 with TRBJ1-5; D not certain. The germline CDR1 and CDR2 sequences are SGHTA and FQGNSA. CDR3 size: 13 residues. Trimming shortened V by 1 base and J by 6 bases, and 7 bases separated the two germline ends. The DNA for the CDR3 is TGTGCCAGCAGCTTAGAGGGTTCTCAGCCCCAGCATTTT. Encoded protein: CASSLEGSQPQHF.

This clonotype was counted between two and nine times. The chain carries TRBV5-1 and TRBJ2-1; maybe TRBD2 (6 bases). Between the trimmed V and J ends, which lost 6 bases and 7 bases, there was a span of 20 bases. Per germline, CDR1 SGHRS and CDR2 YFSETQ. The CDR3 has 15 amino acids. CDR3 nucleotide sequence: TGCGCCAGCATGGAGCGGGCGAATAGAAGGAATGAGCAGTTCTTC. Its protein product is CASMERANRRNEQFF.

This clonotype was counted ten times or more. The chain uses TRBV7-3 and TRBJ2-5; D unresolved. Per germline, CDR1 SGHTA and CDR2 FQGTGA. The V end lost 0 bases, the J end lost 1 base, and 3 bases lay between the germline ends. The CDR3 covers 13 residues. The CDR3 sequence: CASSLTPQETQYF. The CDR3 region has the DNA TGTGCCAGCAGCTTAACGCCCCAAGAGACCCAGTACTTC.

Only a few counts were recorded for this clonotype. Here the CDR3 DNA reads TGTGCCAGCAGTTATGCCTCGTATGAAAAACTGTTTTTT. It codes for CASSYASYEKLFF. The chain recombines TRBV6-6 with TRBJ1-4; D is undetermined. The ends were cut back, 3 bases at V and 6 bases at J, with 8 bases in the middle. Germline CDR1 and CDR2: MNHNY and SVGAGI (reference sequence). The CDR3 has 13 amino acids.

This clonotype has more than one count but fewer than ten. The chain combines TRBV20-1 with TRBJ1-6, with D hard to call. The CDR3 consists of 18 residues. Trimming shortened V by 0 bases and J by 6 bases, and 21 bases separated the two germline ends. Germline V gene data show CDR1 as DFQATT and CDR2 as SNEGSKA (reference sequence). Here the CDR3 DNA reads TGCAGTGCTAGAGATCCGAAAAGGGATCTTAATTTTAATTCACCCCTCCACTTT. This sequence encodes CSARDPKRDLNFNSPLHF.

This chain connects TRBV11-2 to TRBJ2-1; 8 positions agree with TRBD1. Germline CDR1 and CDR2: SGHAT and FQNNGV. CDR3 size: 14 residues. With 2 bases clipped from V and 7 bases from J, the junction kept 4 bases outside the gene matches. The CDR3 bases are TGTGCCAGCAGCTTATGGACAGGGTGGAATGAGCAGTTCTTC. This gives the protein CASSLWTGWNEQFF.

The chain uses TRBV5-1 and TRBJ2-5; 11 bases map to TRBD2. The trim removed 6 bases at V and 5 bases at J, leaving 6 bases unmatched. Germline values: CDR1 SGHRS, CDR2 YFSETQ. CDR3 size: 14 residues. In DNA, the CDR3 is TGCGCCAGCAACCTAGCGGGGGGCCAGGAGACCCAGTACTTC. Translation: CASNLAGGQETQYF.

The table lists this clonotype with many counts. The J gene is TRBJ2-6, the V gene TRBV20-1; D is unresolved. V was shortened by 0 bases and J by 1 base, with 4 bases between the two germline ends. Germline assignment: CDR1 DFQATT and CDR2 SNEGSKA (reference sequence). The CDR3 contains 14 residues. The CDR3 loop is CSARDQSGANVLTF. CDR3 coding DNA: TGCAGTGCTAGAGATCAGTCTGGGGCCAACGTCCTGACTTTC.

This chain uses TRBV3-1 with TRBJ2-4; D call uncertain. V was shortened by 0 bases and J by 5 bases, with 11 bases between the two germline ends. The CDR3 has 15 residues. CDR1 is LGHDT and CDR2 is YNNKEL in the germline V gene (reference sequence). In nucleotides, the CDR3 is TGTGCCAGCAGCCAAGATTTTTGGACCGAAAACATTCAGTACTTC. It yields the protein CASSQDFWTENIQYF.

The J gene is TRBJ2-5, the V gene TRBV7-2; the D is unclear. V lost 2 bases and J lost 3, with 10 bases in between. Germline-derived CDR1 and CDR2 are SGHTA and FQGNSA. This CDR3 is built from 14 residues. The CDR3 loop reads CASSLSGIEETQYF. CDR3 in DNA: TGTGCCAGCAGCTTATCTGGCATCGAAGAGACCCAGTACTTC.

This clonotype has at least ten counts. The genes are TRBV4-3 and TRBJ1-4; D unresolved. Trimming shortened V by 1 base and J by 8 bases, and 11 bases separated the two germline ends. Germline V CDR1 and CDR2: LGHNA, YSLEER. The CDR3 is 14 residues long. CDR3 bases: TGCGCCAGCAGCCAAGCTATTTCGGACGAAAAACTGTTTTTT. This codes for CASSQAISDEKLFF.

This clonotype has ten or more counts. The gene calls are TRBV4-3 and TRBJ1-1, with 8 bases matching TRBD1. Losses at the gene ends were 1 base for V and 0 bases for J; bases not matched to a gene: 4. Per germline, CDR1 LGHNA and CDR2 YSLEER. The CDR3 runs to 16 residues. DNA for the CDR3: TGCGCCAGCAGCCAAGGGACAGGGAGATTGAACACTGAAGCTTTCTTT. This sequence encodes CASSQGTGRLNTEAFF.

There are many counts of this clonotype. The V gene is TRBV5-6, the J gene TRBJ2-2; D is uncertain. Germline lookup yields CDR1 SGHDT and CDR2 YYEEEE. V shed 2 bases and J shed 6 bases, with 8 bases lying between them. This CDR3 region has 13 residues. CDR3: CASSLVDSGELFF. The CDR3, as DNA: TGTGCCAGCAGCTTAGTAGACTCCGGGGAGCTGTTTTTT.

This clonotype was counted between two and nine times. J is TRBJ2-7 and V is TRBV20-1; 7 bases are a match to TRBD1. The CDR3 length is 16 residues. V shed 0 bases and J 1 base; nucleotides not matched to a gene: 9. Germline CDR1 DFQATT, CDR2 SNEGSKA (reference sequence). The CDR3 DNA reads as TGCAGTGCTAGAGATCCCTCAGGGGGTTTTTCCTACGAGCAGTACTTC. Amino acid sequence: CSARDPSGGFSYEQYF.

In this sample, this clonotype turned up many times. The chain carries TRBV24-1 and TRBJ2-3; the D is unclear. Germline V gene sequence: CDR1 KGHDR, CDR2 SFDVKD. V was shortened by 7 bases and J by 4 bases, with 17 bases between the two germline ends. This CDR3 has 15 residues. CDR3 sequence (DNA): TGTGCCACCAGGCCGGGTTCATCGGAATCAGATACGCAGTATTTT. It yields the protein CATRPGSSESDTQYF.

The chain is built from TRBV7-9 and TRBJ2-7; D unresolved. V was trimmed by 3 bases and J by 3 bases, leaving 6 bases between them. The CDR3 runs 12 residues. The germline V gene encodes CDR1 SEHNR and CDR2 FQNEAQ (reference sequence). CDR3 region: CASSLRNYEQYF. CDR3 DNA: TGTGCCAGCAGCTTGCGGAACTACGAGCAGTACTTC.

The sample holds many counts of this clonotype. V and J are TRBV20-1 and TRBJ2-7; 7 bases are a match to TRBD1. The V and J ends lost 4 bases and 2 bases, in that order; junction bases with no gene match: 5. The CDR3 sequence is 13 residues long. From germline, CDR1 is DFQATT and CDR2 SNEGSKA (reference sequence). CDR3: CSATRQGPYEQYV. The CDR3 nucleotides read TGCAGTGCTACTCGACAGGGACCCTACGAGCAGTACGTC.

At least ten counts were recorded for this clonotype. The gene calls are TRBV7-8 and TRBJ2-5; D call uncertain. V was shortened by 5 bases and J by 5 bases, with 12 bases between the two germline ends. The CDR3 is 13 residues long. Per the germline V gene, CDR1 is SGHVS and CDR2 is FQNEAQ. CDR3 sequence: CASSLIDIETQYF. The CDR3 DNA sequence: TGTGCCAGCAGCCTAATAGATATCGAGACCCAGTACTTC. Combining the CDR3 with reference TRBV7-8 and TRBJ2-5 gives the whole variable domain GAGVSQSPRYKVAKRGQDVALRCDPISGHVSLFWYQQALGQGPEFLTYFQNEAQLDKSGLPSDRFFAERPEGSVSTLKIQRTQQEDSAVYLCASSLIDIETQYFGPGTRLLVL.